Sequencing of this T cell receptor (beta chain) was carried out in a study of shared clonotypes between healthy human individuals. Across the study: Donors consisted of a couple of women and a few men between 18 and 49. Study conclusions and caveats: Across subsets, estimated richness was generally greater for naive than for memory populations. Rarefaction exposed incomplete sorted-subset sequencing despite large depth. Sampling covered nothing but blood. Tissue TCR repertoires likely differ from those found in blood.

CDR3 size: 12 residues. Germline values: CDR1 ENHRY, CDR2 SYGVKD. The V gene lost 0 bases and the J gene lost 8 bases, with 5 bases spanning the gap. Sequencing was performed with immunoSEQ multiplex PCR; in TCRdb, only in-frame clones are kept and a portion is missing. Among about 980,000 clones, approximately 80% were seen once, and the ten largest hold approximately 1.5%. A note on this clone: Its antigen is unidentified.

The sequencing input was memory CD4+ T cells sorted from blood. Subset specified: CD45RA-negative fraction. The TCR was taken from a man aged 18 to 35 in good health. This sequence joins TRBV10-3 and TRBJ1-5; D gene ambiguous. The DNA of the CDR3 is TGTGCCATCAGTGAGTCGTCCGAGCCCCAGCATTTT. It encodes CAISESSEPQHF.